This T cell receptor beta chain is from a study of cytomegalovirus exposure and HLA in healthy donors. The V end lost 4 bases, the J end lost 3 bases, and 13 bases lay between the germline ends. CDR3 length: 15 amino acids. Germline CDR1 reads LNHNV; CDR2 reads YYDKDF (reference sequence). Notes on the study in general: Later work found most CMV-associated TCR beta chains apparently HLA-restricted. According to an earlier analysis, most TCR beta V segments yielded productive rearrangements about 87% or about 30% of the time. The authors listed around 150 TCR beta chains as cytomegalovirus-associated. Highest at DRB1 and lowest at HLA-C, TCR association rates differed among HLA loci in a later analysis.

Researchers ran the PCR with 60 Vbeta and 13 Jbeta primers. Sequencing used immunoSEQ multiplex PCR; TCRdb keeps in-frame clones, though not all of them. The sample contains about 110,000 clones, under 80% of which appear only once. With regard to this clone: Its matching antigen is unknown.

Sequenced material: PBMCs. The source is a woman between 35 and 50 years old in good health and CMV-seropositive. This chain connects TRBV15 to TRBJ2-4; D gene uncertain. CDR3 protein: CATSNFVRDKNIQYF. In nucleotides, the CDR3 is TGTGCCACCAGCAACTTCGTGCGCGACAAAAACATTCAGTACTTC.